The entry that follows covers one T cell receptor beta chain sequence. This sample was included in a study of blood T cell repertoires in COVID-19. About the study: Samples representing acute and convalescent COVID-19 were sourced from the United States, Italy and Spain. The analysed material was cDNA or gDNA that came from T cells, B-cell-depleted T cells, or PBMCs.

The CDR3 sequence is 16 residues long. The trim removed 0 bases at V and 5 bases at J, leaving 4 bases unmatched. Looked up from germline, CDR1 is SGHAT and CDR2 is FQNNGV. In Seattle, patients joined the study during active infection and were tracked longitudinally. Study processing details: Reference gene primer amplification gave nucleated cell count estimates. Sequenced by immunoSEQ multiplex PCR; TCRdb stores in-frame clones only, minus some. For V, J and clone size, that table is used; D and trimming come from the DNA. Of approximately 170,000 clones listed, 84% are singletons. The source material was peripheral blood. The chain couples TRBV11-2 to TRBJ2-1, with TRBD1 matching 10 bases. This sequence originates from an elderly woman with COVID-19, enrolled during active disease. The CDR3 coding sequence is TGTGCCAGCAGCTTAGATAGGGGACAGGGGAACAATGAGCAGTTCTTC. Translation: CASSLDRGQGNNEQFF.